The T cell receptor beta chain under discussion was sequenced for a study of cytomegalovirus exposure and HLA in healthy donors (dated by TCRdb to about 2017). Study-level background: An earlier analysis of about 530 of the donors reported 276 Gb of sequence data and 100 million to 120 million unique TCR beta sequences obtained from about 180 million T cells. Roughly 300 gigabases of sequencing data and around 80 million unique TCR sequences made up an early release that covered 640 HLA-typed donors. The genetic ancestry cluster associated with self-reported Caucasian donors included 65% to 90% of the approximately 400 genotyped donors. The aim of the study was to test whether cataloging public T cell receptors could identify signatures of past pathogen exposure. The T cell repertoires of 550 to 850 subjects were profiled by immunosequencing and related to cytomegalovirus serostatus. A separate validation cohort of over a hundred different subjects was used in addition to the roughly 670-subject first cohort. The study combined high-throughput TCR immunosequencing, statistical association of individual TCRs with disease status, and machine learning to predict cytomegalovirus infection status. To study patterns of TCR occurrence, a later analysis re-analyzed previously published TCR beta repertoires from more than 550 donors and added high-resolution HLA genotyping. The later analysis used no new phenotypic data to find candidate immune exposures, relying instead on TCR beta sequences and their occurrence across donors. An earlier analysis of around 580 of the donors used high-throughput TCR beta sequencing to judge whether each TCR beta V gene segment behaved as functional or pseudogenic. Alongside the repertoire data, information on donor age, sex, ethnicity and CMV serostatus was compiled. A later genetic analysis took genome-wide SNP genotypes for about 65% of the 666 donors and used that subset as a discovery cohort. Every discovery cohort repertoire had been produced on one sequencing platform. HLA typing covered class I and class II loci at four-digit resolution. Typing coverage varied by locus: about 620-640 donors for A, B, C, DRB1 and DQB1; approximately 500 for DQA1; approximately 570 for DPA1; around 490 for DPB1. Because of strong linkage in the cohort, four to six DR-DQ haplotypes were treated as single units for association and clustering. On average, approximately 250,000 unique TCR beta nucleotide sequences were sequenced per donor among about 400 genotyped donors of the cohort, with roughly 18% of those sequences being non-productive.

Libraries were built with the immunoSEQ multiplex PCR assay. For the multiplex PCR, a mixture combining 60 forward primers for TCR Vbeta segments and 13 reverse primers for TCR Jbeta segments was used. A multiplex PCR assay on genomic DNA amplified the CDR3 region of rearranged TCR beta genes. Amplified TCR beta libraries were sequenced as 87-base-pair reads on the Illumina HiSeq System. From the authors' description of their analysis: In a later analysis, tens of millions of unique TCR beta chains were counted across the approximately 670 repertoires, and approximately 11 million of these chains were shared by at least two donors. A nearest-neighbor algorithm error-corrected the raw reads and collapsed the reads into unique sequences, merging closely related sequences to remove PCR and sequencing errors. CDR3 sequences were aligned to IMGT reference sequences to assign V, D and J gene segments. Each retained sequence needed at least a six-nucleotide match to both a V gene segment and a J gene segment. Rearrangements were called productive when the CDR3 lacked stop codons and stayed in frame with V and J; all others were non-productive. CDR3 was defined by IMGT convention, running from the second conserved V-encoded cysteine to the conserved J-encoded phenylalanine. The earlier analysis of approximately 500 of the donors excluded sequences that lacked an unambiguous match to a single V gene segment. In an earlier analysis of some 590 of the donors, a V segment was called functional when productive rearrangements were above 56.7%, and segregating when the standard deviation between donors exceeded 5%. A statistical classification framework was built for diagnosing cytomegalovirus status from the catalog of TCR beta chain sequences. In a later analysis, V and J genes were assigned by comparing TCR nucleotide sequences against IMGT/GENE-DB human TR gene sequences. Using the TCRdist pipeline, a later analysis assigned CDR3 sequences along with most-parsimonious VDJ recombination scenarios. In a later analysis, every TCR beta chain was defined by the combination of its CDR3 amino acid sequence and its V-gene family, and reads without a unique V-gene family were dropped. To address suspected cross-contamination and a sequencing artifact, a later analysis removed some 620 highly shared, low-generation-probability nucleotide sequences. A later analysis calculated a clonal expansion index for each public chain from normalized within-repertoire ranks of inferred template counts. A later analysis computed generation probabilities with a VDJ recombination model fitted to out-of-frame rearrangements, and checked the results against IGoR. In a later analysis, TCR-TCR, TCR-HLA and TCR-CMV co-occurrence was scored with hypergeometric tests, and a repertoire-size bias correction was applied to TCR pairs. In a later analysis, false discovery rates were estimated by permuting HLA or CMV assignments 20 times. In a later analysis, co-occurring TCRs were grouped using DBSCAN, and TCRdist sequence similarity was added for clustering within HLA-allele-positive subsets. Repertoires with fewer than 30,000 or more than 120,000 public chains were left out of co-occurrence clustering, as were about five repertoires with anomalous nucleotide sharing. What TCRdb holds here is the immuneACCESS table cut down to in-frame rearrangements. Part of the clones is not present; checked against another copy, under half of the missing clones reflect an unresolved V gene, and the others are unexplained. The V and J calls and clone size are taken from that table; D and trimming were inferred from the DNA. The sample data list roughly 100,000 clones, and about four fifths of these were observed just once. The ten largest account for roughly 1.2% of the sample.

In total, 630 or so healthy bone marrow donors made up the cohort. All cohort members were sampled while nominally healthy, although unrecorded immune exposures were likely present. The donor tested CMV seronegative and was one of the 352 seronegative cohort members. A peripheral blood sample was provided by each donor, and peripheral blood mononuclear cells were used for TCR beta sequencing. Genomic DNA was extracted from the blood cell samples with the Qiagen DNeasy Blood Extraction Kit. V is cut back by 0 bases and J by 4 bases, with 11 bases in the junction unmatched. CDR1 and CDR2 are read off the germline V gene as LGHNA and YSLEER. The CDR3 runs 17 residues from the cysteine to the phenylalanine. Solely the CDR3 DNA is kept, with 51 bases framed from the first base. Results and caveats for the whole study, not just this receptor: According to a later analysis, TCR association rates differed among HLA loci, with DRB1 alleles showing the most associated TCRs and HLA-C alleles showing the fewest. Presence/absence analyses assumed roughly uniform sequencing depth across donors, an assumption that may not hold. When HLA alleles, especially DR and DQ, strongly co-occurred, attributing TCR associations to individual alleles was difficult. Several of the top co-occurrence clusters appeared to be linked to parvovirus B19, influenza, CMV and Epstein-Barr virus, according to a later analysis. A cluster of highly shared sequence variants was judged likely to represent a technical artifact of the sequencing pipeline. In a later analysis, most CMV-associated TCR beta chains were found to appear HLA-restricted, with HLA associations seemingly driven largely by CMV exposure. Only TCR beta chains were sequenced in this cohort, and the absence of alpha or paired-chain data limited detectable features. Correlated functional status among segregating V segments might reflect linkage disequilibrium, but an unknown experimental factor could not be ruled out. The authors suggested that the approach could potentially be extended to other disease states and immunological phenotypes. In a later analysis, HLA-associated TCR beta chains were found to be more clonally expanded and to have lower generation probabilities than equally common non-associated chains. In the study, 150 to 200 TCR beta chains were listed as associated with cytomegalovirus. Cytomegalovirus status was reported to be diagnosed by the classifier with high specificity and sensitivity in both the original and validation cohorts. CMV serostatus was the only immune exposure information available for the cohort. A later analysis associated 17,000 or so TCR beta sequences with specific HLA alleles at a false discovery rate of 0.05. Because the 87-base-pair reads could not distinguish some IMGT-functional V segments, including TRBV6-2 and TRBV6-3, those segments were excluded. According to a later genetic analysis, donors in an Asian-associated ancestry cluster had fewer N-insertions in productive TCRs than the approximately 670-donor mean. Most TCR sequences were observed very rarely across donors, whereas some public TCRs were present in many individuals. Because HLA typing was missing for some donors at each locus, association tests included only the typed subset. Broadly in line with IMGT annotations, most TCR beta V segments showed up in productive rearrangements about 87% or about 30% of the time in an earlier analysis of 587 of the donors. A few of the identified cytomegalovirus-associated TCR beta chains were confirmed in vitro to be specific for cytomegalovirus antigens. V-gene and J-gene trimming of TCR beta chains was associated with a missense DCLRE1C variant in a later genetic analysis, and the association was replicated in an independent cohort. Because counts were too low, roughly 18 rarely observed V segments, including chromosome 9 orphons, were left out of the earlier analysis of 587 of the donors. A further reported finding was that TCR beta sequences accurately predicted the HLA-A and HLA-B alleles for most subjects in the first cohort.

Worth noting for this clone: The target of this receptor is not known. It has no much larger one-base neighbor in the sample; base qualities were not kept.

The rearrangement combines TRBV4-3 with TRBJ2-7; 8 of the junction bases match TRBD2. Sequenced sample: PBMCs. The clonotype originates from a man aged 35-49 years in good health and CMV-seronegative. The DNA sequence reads TGCGCCAGCAGCCAAGAAAGCACGATAGCGGGGTTTTACGAGCAGTACTTC. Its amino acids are CASSQESTIAGFYEQYF.